Sequencing of this T cell receptor (beta chain) was carried out in a study of graft-versus-host responses after intestinal transplantation. Assay used: immunoSEQ multiplex PCR; TCRdb lists only in-frame clones, some missing. The sample yields around 97,000 clones, 90% to 95% seen once. Regarding this clone: The antigen is unknown.

V lost 2 bases and J 8 bases, leaving 9 bases between the germline ends. This CDR3 comprises 13 residues. Germline lookup yields CDR1 MNHEY and CDR2 SVGAGI. The source was unstimulated CD8+ T cells sorted from spleen or lymph node cells, collected before intestinal transplant. The chain uses TRBV6-5 and TRBJ1-4, with unresolved D. This receptor was taken from a human donor who received an intestinal transplant. CDR3 loop: CASSYRVEEKLFF. Here the CDR3 DNA reads TGTGCCAGCAGTTACCGGGTTGAGGAAAAACTGTTTTTT.